This entry features one T cell receptor (beta chain) sequence. The target antigen is unknown. Other DNA sequences within the sample encode an identical CDR3. CDR3 length equals 12 residues. Germline CDR1 and CDR2: MNHEY and SMNVEV (reference sequence). V lost 2 bases and J 6 bases, leaving 7 bases between the germline ends. Sequencing relied on a cDNA template that was reverse transcribed from extracted RNA. Measured with immunoSEQ multiplex PCR; TCRdb has only the in-frame clones, and not every one. Among a few hundred thousand clones, more than 50% were seen once, and the ten largest hold under 5%. These data belong to a study of CD8+ T cells in alopecia areata. Whole-study findings and limits: Higher clonality was seen in lesional scalp than in normal scalp, especially in alopecia totalis/universalis.

Source material: CD8+ T cells sorted from blood. V usage is TRBV27 and J usage is TRBJ1-1; D is undetermined. This TCR came from a human donor in good health. CDR3 residues: CASSLAGSEAFF. The DNA for the CDR3 is TGTGCCAGCAGTTTAGCGGGATCTGAAGCTTTCTTT.